This T cell receptor (beta chain) was recovered during a study of cytomegalovirus exposure and HLA in healthy donors. General study findings and limits: Follow-up analysis found HLA locus-dependent TCR association rates, highest for DRB1 and lowest for HLA-C. Roughly uniform sequencing depth across donors was assumed, possibly incorrectly.

Points on this clone: The antigen is not known. The sample carries other DNA sequences with the same CDR3.

The PCR had 60 Vbeta and 13 Jbeta primers. Assay used: immunoSEQ multiplex PCR; TCRdb lists only in-frame clones, some missing. This sample has under 200,000 clones, with around 78% found just once. V was trimmed by 0 bases and J by 3 bases, leaving 6 bases between them. The V gene's germline CDR1 is SGHRS and CDR2 YFSETQ. This CDR3 has 13 residues. V is TRBV5-1 and J is TRBJ2-5, with D possibly matching TRBD1 (5 bases). Sequenced: PBMCs. This clonotype was obtained from a middle-aged woman in good health and CMV-seronegative. The DNA of the CDR3 is TGCGCCAGCAGCTTGGAAGGGGAAGAGACCCAGTACTTC. Translated: CASSLEGEETQYF. Complete variable domain (other parts from reference TRBV5-1 and TRBJ2-5): KAGVTQTPRYLIKTRGQQVTLSCSPISGHRSVSWYQQTPGQGLQFLFEYFSETQRNKGNFPGRFSGRQFSNSRSEMNVSTLELGDSALYLCASSLEGEETQYFGPGTRLLVL.